The entry below gives a single T cell receptor beta chain sequence along with its context. The antigen is unknown. The CDR3 sequence is 12 residues long. After removal of 5 bases from V and 4 bases from J, the junction contained 3 bases not matched to a gene. CDR1 and CDR2 from the germline V gene are GTSNPN and SVGIG (reference sequence). Time point here: blood 2 weeks post-SBRT. Treatment meaning: 15 Gy SBRT to primary tumor, nephrectomy 4 weeks later. Some clones are missing from TCRdb's copy, which holds only in-frame ones; the method was immunoSEQ multiplex PCR. The table has around 130,000 clones, 85% to 90% seen once. The data originate from a study of radiation and T cells in renal cell carcinoma. Study outcomes and limitations: In blood, top tumor clones expanded by 2 weeks, shrinking by 4.

V gene TRBV30 combines with J gene TRBJ1-2, with 8 bases aligning to TRBD1. This TCR was recovered from a woman in her 70s with renal cell carcinoma. Sequencing was performed on blood, taken from a patient whose treatment included radiotherapy and nephrectomy. CDR3 sequence: CAWGQGSYGYTF. CDR3 DNA: TGTGCCTGGGGACAGGGTTCCTATGGCTACACCTTC.